These 8 T cell receptor beta chains came from one sample sequenced in a study of spatial heterogeneity in lung cancer. Indicated time point: sample taken at primary tumor resection. TCRdb reprocessed the 5' RACE reads with MiXCR, giving one entry per CDR3 protein. Altogether fewer than 15,000 distinct CDR3 sequences are present, around 5.8% being singletons, with the ten largest covering 11%. These TCRs' antigens remain unknown. Broader study findings: Counts of expanded intratumoral alpha and beta TCRs tracked tumor mutation counts.

Sequenced material: lung tumor tissue, taken at surgery. These receptors all stem from a female donor with early-stage non-small cell lung cancer.

This clonotype was detected many times. V is TRBV11-2 and J is TRBJ1-2; D uncertain. V was cut by 1 base and J by 5 bases, with 11 bases left in between. The CDR3 length is 14 residues. CDR1 SGHAT and CDR2 FQNNGV come from the germline V gene. The CDR3 DNA sequence: TGTGCCAGCAGCTTAGGGGGAAGTTATTATGGCTACACCTTC. Translating gives CASSLGGSYYGYTF. The full variable domain, with the rest looked up from reference TRBV11-2 and TRBJ1-2, is EAGVAQSPRYKIIEKRQSVAFWCNPISGHATLYWYQQILGQGPKLLIQFQNNGVVDDSQLPKDRFSAERLKGVDSTLKIQPAKLEDSAVYLCASSLGGSYYGYTFGSGTRLTVV.

This clonotype is large. This rearrangement joins TRBV6-1 to TRBJ1-5, with unresolved D. V shed 2 bases and J shed 4 bases, with 12 bases lying between them. Germline CDR1 reads MNHNS; CDR2 reads SASEGT. This CDR3 is 15 amino acids long. CDR3 nucleotide sequence: TGTGCCAGCAGTGAACATCCAGGCCTGAATCAGCCCCAGCATTTT. Protein: CASSEHPGLNQPQHF.

This sequence joins TRBV12-3 or TRBV12-4 and TRBJ2-2; D not resolved. V gave up 6 bases and J gave up 2 bases, with 4 bases separating them. The CDR3 spans 12 residues. The CDR3 DNA sequence: TGTGCCAGCAGGTCAAACACCGGGGAGCTGTTTTTT. This translates into CASRSNTGELFF.

This clonotype was counted ten times or more. V is TRBV7-8 and J is TRBJ2-2, with D unresolved. The CDR3 spans 14 residues. Germline V lookup: CDR1 SGHVS, CDR2 FQNEAQ. Trimming cost V 3 bases and J 2 bases, with 7 bases left between them. CDR3 DNA: TGTGCCAGCAGCTTCGGCGGAAACACCGGGGAGCTGTTTTTT. Amino acids: CASSFGGNTGELFF.

By sample fraction, this clonotype is medium-sized (0.01 to 0.1%). This rearrangement joins TRBV6-1 to TRBJ2-6; 7 bases line up with TRBD2. Per germline, CDR1 MNHNS and CDR2 SASEGT. V gave up 8 bases and J gave up 2 bases; unmatched junction bases: 6. The CDR3 is 15 residues long. The CDR3 region has the DNA TGTGCCAGCCACCAGGGAGGGACTGGGGCCAACGTCCTGACTTTC. This codes for CASHQGGTGANVLTF.

In this sample, this clonotype turned up many times. The rearrangement uses TRBV2 and TRBJ2-3; 13 bases line up with TRBD2. Germline assignment: CDR1 SNHLY and CDR2 FYNNEI. The CDR3 sequence is 16 residues long. J lost 2 bases, V lost 6 bases, and 5 bases had no gene match. DNA of the CDR3: TGTGCCAGCAGCGCGGGACTAGCGGGACTCACAGATACGCAGTATTTT. Protein sequence: CASSAGLAGLTDTQYF.

By proportion, this clonotype is medium-sized (0.01 to 0.1%). The rearrangement links TRBV7-9 to TRBJ1-5; possibly TRBD1 for D (5 bases). This CDR3 contains 16 residues. Germline CDR1 and CDR2: SEHNR and FQNEAQ (reference sequence). V was pared by 5 bases and J by 6 bases, with 20 bases between. The CDR3 region has the DNA TGTGCCAGCAGCACCGAACAGGCAGGGTCTATTCAGCCCCAGCATTTT. Translation gives CASSTEQAGSIQPQHF.

Ten or more counts support this clonotype. The rearrangement links TRBV27 to TRBJ2-7; D is unclear. There are 15 residues in the CDR3. Between the trimmed V and J ends, which lost 3 bases and 0 bases, there was a span of 12 bases. Germline CDR1 reads MNHEY; CDR2 reads SMNVEV (reference sequence). The CDR3 is CASSFRLLSSYEQYF. In DNA, the CDR3 is TGTGCCAGCAGTTTTAGACTCTTGAGCTCCTACGAGCAGTACTTC.